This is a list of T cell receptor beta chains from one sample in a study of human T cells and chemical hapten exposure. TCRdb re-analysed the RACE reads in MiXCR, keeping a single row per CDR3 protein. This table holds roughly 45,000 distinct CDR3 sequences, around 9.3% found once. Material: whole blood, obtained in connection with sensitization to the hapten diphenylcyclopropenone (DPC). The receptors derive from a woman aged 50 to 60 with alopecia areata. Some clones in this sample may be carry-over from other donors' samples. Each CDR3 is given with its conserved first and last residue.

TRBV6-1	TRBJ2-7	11	CASSEIGEQYF
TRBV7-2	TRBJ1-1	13	CASSLAGRAEAFF
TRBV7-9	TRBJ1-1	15	CASSLQTGSGTEAFF
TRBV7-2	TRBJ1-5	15	CASSFSKDSNQPQHF
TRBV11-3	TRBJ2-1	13	CASSYGPNNEQFF
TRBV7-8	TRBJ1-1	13	CASSSDRGFSAFF
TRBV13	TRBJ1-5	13	CASSSERDQPQHF
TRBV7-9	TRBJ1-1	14	CASSPRGGITEAFF
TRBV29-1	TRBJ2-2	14	CSVESPANTGELFF
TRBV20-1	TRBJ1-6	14	CSALPDRGNSPLHF
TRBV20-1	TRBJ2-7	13	CSARTGVTYEQYF
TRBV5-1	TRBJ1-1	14	CASSRQAENTEAFF
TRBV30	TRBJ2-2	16	CAWSSSGRLFTGELFF
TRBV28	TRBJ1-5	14	CASSSPGGNQSQHF
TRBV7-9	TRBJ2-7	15	CASSSLTRTRYEQYF
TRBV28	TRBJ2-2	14	CASSPGGRTGELFF
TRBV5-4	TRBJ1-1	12	CASSQPNTEAFF
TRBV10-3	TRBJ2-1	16	CAISDSGLAGGDEQFF
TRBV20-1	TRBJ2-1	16	CSARTSGRPRVNEQFF
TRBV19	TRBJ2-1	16	CASSTPGGSSYNEQFF
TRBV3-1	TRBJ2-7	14	CASSLGGLGLEQYF
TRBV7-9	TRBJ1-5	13	CASSMGSNQPQHF
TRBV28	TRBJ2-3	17	CASSQGTSGSRGNTQYF
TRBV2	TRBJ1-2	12	CASTGPIYGYTF
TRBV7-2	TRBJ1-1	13	CASSRDRGTEAFF
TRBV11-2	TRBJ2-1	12	CASSSQGQWQFF
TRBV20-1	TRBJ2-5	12	CSAREGRQTQYF
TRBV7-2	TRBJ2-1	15	CASSLQTGTVDEQFF
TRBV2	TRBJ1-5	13	CASSQGPYQPQHF
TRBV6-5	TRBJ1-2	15	CASRAQRGDLYGYTF
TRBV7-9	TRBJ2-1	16	CASSLGLADFYNEQFF
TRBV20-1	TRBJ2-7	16	CSASLAGGSLSSEQYF
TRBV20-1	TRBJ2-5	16	CSAINTGTASPGAQYF
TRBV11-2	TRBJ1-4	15	CASSPTGTGTEKLFF
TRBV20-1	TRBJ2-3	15	CSAIRGDFVTDTQYF
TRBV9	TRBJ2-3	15	CASSVGGPGTDTQYF
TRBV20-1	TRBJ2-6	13	CSAWSSGANVLTF
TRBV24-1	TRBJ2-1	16	CATSDSSGVSYNEQFF
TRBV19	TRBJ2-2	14	CASRDGSNTGELFF
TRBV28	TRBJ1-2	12	CASSDRAYGYTF
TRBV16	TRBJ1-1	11	CASSQNTEAFF
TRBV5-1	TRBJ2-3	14	CASSLSPDTDTQYF
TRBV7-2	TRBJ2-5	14	CASSFMAGEETQYF
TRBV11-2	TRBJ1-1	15	CASSQGQLRDTEAFF
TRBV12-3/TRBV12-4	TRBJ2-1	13	CASSPYRLGEQFF
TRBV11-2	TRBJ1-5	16	CASSFGLRGYNQPQHF
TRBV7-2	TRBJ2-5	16	CASSPLWGGDQETQYF
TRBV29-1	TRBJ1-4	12	CSVAGGGEKLFF
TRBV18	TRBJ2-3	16	CASSPPTTGGSDTQYF
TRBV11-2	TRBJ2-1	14	CASSFLQGGNEQFF
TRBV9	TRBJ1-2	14	CASSPSVTAYGYTF
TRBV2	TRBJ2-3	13	CASGSTDTDTQYF
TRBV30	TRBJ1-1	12	CAWSRAEAEAFF
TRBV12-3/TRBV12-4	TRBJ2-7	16	CASSPPPGTVENEQYF
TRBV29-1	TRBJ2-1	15	CSVESLAGGYNEQFF
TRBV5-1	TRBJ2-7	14	CASSWEDRTYEQYF
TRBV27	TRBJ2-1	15	CASSADRGFYNEQFF